A single sample gave rise to the 25 T cell receptor beta chains below, sequenced in a study of T cells after yellow fever vaccination. TCRdb passed the 5' RACE reads through MiXCR, listing each CDR3 protein once. The sample holds 300,000 to 350,000 distinct CDR3 sequences, around 4.1% seen once. Source: PBMCs, taken 5 days after the yellow fever booster vaccination. The receptors originated from a man in his late teens or twenties who received the YFV17D yellow fever vaccine.

This chain uses TRBV5-5 with TRBJ1-4, with no clear D. CDR1 is SGHKS, CDR2 YYEKEE, per germline (reference sequence). Trimming took off 5 bases at V and 0 bases at J, with 11 bases between the two ends. The CDR3 extends over 15 amino acids. CDR3 nucleotide sequence: TGTGCCAGCAGGGCAGTCAGCTCAACTAATGAAAAACTGTTTTTT. Its protein product is CASRAVSSTNEKLFF.

This clonotype was detected a few times. The chain has TRBV20-1 and TRBJ1-1; 7 nucleotides match TRBD1. Germline CDR1 is DFQATT and CDR2 is SNEGSKA (reference sequence). The V and J ends lost 6 bases and 0 bases, in that order; junction bases with no gene match: 7. This CDR3 spans 14 amino acids. CDR3 coding DNA: TGCAGTGCCCCCCGGGACAGTTTGAACACTGAAGCTTTCTTT. Residues: CSAPRDSLNTEAFF.

V gene TRBV7-8 combines with J gene TRBJ2-7, with 8 bases matching TRBD1. The CDR3 length is 16 residues. CDR1 and CDR2 from the germline V gene are SGHVS and FQNEAQ. V dropped 4 bases and J dropped 1; count of bases not matched to a gene: 9. CDR3 residues: CASSWTPGQESYEQYV. The CDR3 nucleotides read TGTGCCAGCAGCTGGACCCCGGGACAGGAGTCCTACGAGCAGTACGTC.

For this clonotype: A much more abundant neighbour one base away suggests this may be a read error. The rearrangement uses TRBV1 and TRBJ2-7; the table's D call of TRBD1 was not tested on the DNA. TRBV1 represents a pseudogene. This CDR3 has 15 residues. CDR3 in DNA: TGCACCAGCAGCTTCACTATAGAGGGGGAATACGAGCAGTACTTC. Translated: CTSSFTIEGEYEQYF.

CDR3 region: CSAAGRAGEQFF. CDR3 bases: TGCAGTGCCGCGGGCAGGGCGGGTGAGCAGTTCTTC. This chain joins TRBV20-1 and TRBJ2-1, with D perhaps being TRBD1 or TRBD2 (5 bases each). This CDR3 spans 12 amino acids. CDR1 and CDR2 from the germline V gene are DFQATT and SNEGSKA (reference sequence). Trimming stripped 6 bases from V and 9 bases from J, with 15 bases between.

This clonotype was counted many times. The V call is TRBV12-3 or TRBV12-4, the J call TRBJ2-3; maybe TRBD1 (6 bases). This CDR3 has 14 amino acids. V was trimmed by 3 bases and J by 5 bases, leaving 12 bases between them. The CDR3 nucleotides are TGTGCCAGCAGTTTCTGGGGGCCACAAGATACGCAGTATTTT. Protein: CASSFWGPQDTQYF.

This clonotype has ten or more counts. The V gene is TRBV7-8, the J gene TRBJ2-1; a weak D match, TRBD2 (6 bases). The germline gives CDR1 SGHVS, CDR2 FQNEAQ. This CDR3 contains 11 residues. V dropped 2 bases and J dropped 14 bases, with 10 bases sitting between them. CDR3 sequence (DNA): TGTGCCAGCAGCTTACGGGACTTCAAGTTCTTC. Amino acid sequence: CASSLRDFKFF.

This clonotype has only a few counts. The chain is built from TRBV3-1 and TRBJ1-1; TRBD1 might be the D (5 bases). Trimming removed 2 bases from V and 4 bases from J, with 20 bases in between. The germline V gene has CDR1 LGHDT and CDR2 YNNKEL (reference sequence). The CDR3 contains 17 residues. In nucleotides, the CDR3 is TGTGCCAGCAGCCAAACCACCCTCAGGGTAAAGGGCACTGAAGCTTTCTTT. Its protein product is CASSQTTLRVKGTEAFF.

There are a few counts of this clonotype. This chain links TRBV20-1 with TRBJ2-7; D might be TRBD1 or TRBD2, each matching 6 bases. The length of the CDR3 is 13 residues. Trimming cost V 0 bases and J 11 bases, with 17 bases left between them. CDR1 is DFQATT, CDR2 SNEGSKA, per germline (reference sequence). This CDR3 is CSARDQEGHYKYV. The DNA for the CDR3 is TGCAGTGCTAGAGATCAGGAGGGACATTATAAGTACGTC.

The chain recombines TRBV25-1 with TRBJ1-6, with 9 bases lining up with TRBD1. Germline CDR1 reads MGHDK; CDR2 reads SYGVNS. The CDR3 length is 14 residues. The trim removed 3 bases at V and 7 bases at J, leaving 1 base unmatched. The CDR3 reads CASSEGQGNSPLHF. CDR3 in DNA: TGTGCCAGCAGTGAGGGACAGGGAAATTCACCCCTCCACTTT. The variable domain in full, with the rest retrieved from reference TRBV25-1 and TRBJ1-6, is EADIYQTPRYLVIGTGKKITLECSQTMGHDKMYWYQQDPGMELHLIHYSYGVNSTEKGDLSSESTVSRIRTEHFPLTLESARPSHTSQYLCASSEGQGNSPLHFGNGTRLTVT.

The chain combines TRBV7-9 with TRBJ1-6; the D gene is possibly TRBD1 (5 bases). Germline V lookup: CDR1 SEHNR, CDR2 FQNEAQ (reference sequence). Trimming stripped 5 bases from V and 4 bases from J, with 12 bases between. This CDR3 has 15 amino acids. CDR3 in DNA: TGTGCCAGCAGCCCTTTTGGGGGGTATAATTCACCCCTCCACTTT. It is translated as CASSPFGGYNSPLHF.

V and J are TRBV12-3 or TRBV12-4 and TRBJ2-2; no definite D call. Between the trimmed V and J ends, which lost 2 bases and 2 bases, there was a span of 15 bases. CDR3 length: 17 amino acids. The CDR3 here is CASSLYGDVLNTGELFF. CDR3 DNA sequence: TGTGCCAGCAGTTTATACGGTGACGTCCTAAACACCGGGGAGCTGTTTTTT.

This clonotype appeared many times. The rearrangement uses TRBV5-1 and TRBJ1-4; 7 bases fit TRBD1. CDR3 length: 17 residues. J gave up 0 bases and V 3 bases, and 8 bases lay outside the gene matches. Germline V CDR1 and CDR2: SGHRS, YFSETQ. As DNA, the CDR3 is TGCGCCAGCAGCTCCGGGACAGCCGGCGCAACTAATGAAAAACTGTTTTTT. Its protein product is CASSSGTAGATNEKLFF. The variable domain in full, completed from reference TRBV5-1 and TRBJ1-4, reads KAGVTQTPRYLIKTRGQQVTLSCSPISGHRSVSWYQQTPGQGLQFLFEYFSETQRNKGNFPGRFSGRQFSNSRSEMNVSTLELGDSALYLCASSSGTAGATNEKLFFGSGTQLSVL.

Written as DNA, the CDR3 is TGTGCCAGTGGGGGCGGAATTCCATCTGAGGGGCAGTACTTC. It encodes CASGGGIPSEGQYF. The rearrangement joins TRBV27 to TRBJ2-7, with TRBD1 as a possible D gene (6 bases). Trimming took off 9 bases at V and 9 bases at J, with 24 bases between the two ends. In germline, CDR1 is MNHEY, CDR2 SMNVEV (reference sequence). The CDR3 extends over 14 amino acids.

The rearrangement links TRBV5-4 to TRBJ2-3; 8 bases map to TRBD2. J gave up 2 bases and V 10 bases, and 6 bases lay outside the gene matches. The CDR3 contains 13 residues. Germline assignment: CDR1 SGHNT and CDR2 YYREEE (reference sequence). The CDR3 here is CASGGDVTDTQYF. CDR3 nucleotides: TGTGCCTCGGGAGGGGATGTCACAGATACGCAGTATTTT.

This clonotype has a count of ten or more. CDR3 DNA: TGCGCCAGCAGCCACCTTCCCGGGACTCGTTCCTACGAGCAGTACTTC. Encoded protein: CASSHLPGTRSYEQYF. This chain connects TRBV5-1 to TRBJ2-7, with a possible D match to TRBD2 (6 bases). Trimming took 4 bases from V and 1 from J, leaving 18 bases between them. Per germline, CDR1 SGHRS and CDR2 YFSETQ. CDR3 size: 16 residues.

At least ten counts were recorded for this clonotype. The rearrangement joins TRBV11-2 to TRBJ2-1, with TRBD2 identical over 13 bases. J was trimmed by 10 bases and V by 5 bases; bases with no gene match: 5. The CDR3 covers 14 residues. Per the germline V gene, CDR1 is SGHAT and CDR2 is FQNNGV. This chain's CDR3 is CASSPGTSGVEQFF. The CDR3, as DNA: TGTGCCAGCAGCCCAGGGACTAGCGGGGTCGAGCAGTTCTTC.

V and J are TRBV6-5 and TRBJ2-7; the D gene is possibly TRBD1 (5 bases). Trimming cost V 2 bases and J 3 bases, with 11 bases left between them. Germline loops: CDR1 MNHEY, CDR2 SVGAGI. The CDR3 loop spans 14 amino acids. This CDR3 reads CASSYEQRGYEQYF. The CDR3 nucleotides are TGTGCCAGCAGTTACGAGCAAAGGGGCTACGAGCAGTACTTC.

V is TRBV7-2 and J is TRBJ2-7, with 7 bases matching TRBD1. The V and J ends lost 3 bases and 3 bases, in that order; junction bases with no gene match: 2. The germline V gene encodes CDR1 SGHTA and CDR2 FQGNSA. The CDR3 extends over 13 amino acids. The CDR3 DNA reads as TGTGCCAGCAGCTTCGGGACAGTCTACGAGCAGTACTTC. Protein: CASSFGTVYEQYF.

The sample holds many counts of this clonotype. This sequence joins TRBV7-8 and TRBJ1-1; TRBD1 matches 8 bases. With 4 bases clipped from V and 3 bases from J, the junction kept 7 bases outside the gene matches. There are 15 residues in the CDR3. CDR1 and CDR2 from the germline V gene are SGHVS and FQNEAQ. CDR3 coding DNA: TGTGCCAGCAGCTCCCCGCAGGGGGCGGACACTGAAGCTTTCTTT. Translation gives CASSSPQGADTEAFF.

This clonotype occurred many times. The chain couples TRBV4-1 to TRBJ1-1, with 7 positions matching TRBD1. V lost 1 base, J lost 1 base, and 3 bases stayed unmatched. Per the germline V gene, CDR1 is MGHRA and CDR2 is YSYEKL. The CDR3 covers 15 residues. CDR3 coding DNA: TGCGCCAGCAGCCAAGCACAGGGGCCGAACACTGAAGCTTTCTTT. It codes for CASSQAQGPNTEAFF.

This clonotype came up many times. This chain uses TRBV12-3 or TRBV12-4 with TRBJ2-3, with D perhaps matching TRBD2 (6 bases). V lost 6 bases, J lost 1 base, and 14 bases lay in between. The CDR3 extends over 15 amino acids. The CDR3 region has the DNA TGTGCCAGCAGACCACGTGGAGGGCGCACAGATACGCAGTATTTT. Translating gives CASRPRGGRTDTQYF.

This clonotype was found many times. The rearrangement joins TRBV7-2 to TRBJ2-7, with 10 bases fitting TRBD1. Germline CDR1 reads SGHTA; CDR2 reads FQGNSA. CDR3 length equals 17 residues. V shed 1 base, J shed 3 bases, and the junction held 9 bases outside the gene matches. CDR3 protein: CASSLGARDRGVYEQYV. In nucleotides, the CDR3 is TGTGCCAGCAGCTTAGGGGCAAGGGACAGGGGCGTCTACGAGCAGTACGTC.

This clonotype was recorded at least ten times. V gene TRBV5-1 combines with J gene TRBJ2-1; tentative D call: TRBD1 (6 bases). Germline V gene lookup returns CDR1 SGHRS and CDR2 YFSETQ. V gave up 0 bases and J gave up 6 bases, with 19 bases separating them. The length of the CDR3 is 17 residues. The CDR3 region has the DNA TGCGCCAGCAGCTTGGTTGGGGGCGCGGACGTCGGCAATGAGCAGTTCTTC. This translates into CASSLVGGADVGNEQFF.

The table lists this clonotype with many counts. V and J are TRBV24-1 and TRBJ2-1, with a tentative D call TRBD2 (6 bases). The germline V gene has CDR1 KGHDR and CDR2 SFDVKD. Trimming pared 6 bases from V and 4 bases from J, leaving 21 bases between. CDR3 length: 17 residues. CDR3 in DNA: TGTGCCACCAGTTCTGGCCGGGGGAGCCGGGGTTACAATGAGCAGTTCTTC. As protein: CATSSGRGSRGYNEQFF.